This T cell receptor beta chain was found in a study of CD8+ T cells in alopecia areata. Study-wide results and caveats: Lesional tissue from the scalp (especially in alopecia totalis/universalis) showed higher clonality than normal scalp.

RNA, once extracted, was reverse transcribed into cDNA for use as the sequencing template. Sequencing was performed with immunoSEQ multiplex PCR; in TCRdb, only in-frame clones are kept and a portion is missing. The table shows over 120,000 clones, with roughly 50% occurring only once. About this clone: Its antigen remains unknown.

Deletions cut 3 bases from V and 8 bases from J, with 7 bases between. Germline V gives CDR1 DFQATT, CDR2 SNEGSKA (reference sequence). There are 10 residues in the CDR3. This clonotype was obtained from a human donor with alopecia areata. J is TRBJ1-1 and V is TRBV20-1; D is unresolved. Material: CD4+ T cells sorted from blood, obtained at week 0. The CDR3 DNA reads as TGCAGTGCTAGCCGGGTGGAAGCTTTCTTT. Amino acid sequence: CSASRVEAFF.